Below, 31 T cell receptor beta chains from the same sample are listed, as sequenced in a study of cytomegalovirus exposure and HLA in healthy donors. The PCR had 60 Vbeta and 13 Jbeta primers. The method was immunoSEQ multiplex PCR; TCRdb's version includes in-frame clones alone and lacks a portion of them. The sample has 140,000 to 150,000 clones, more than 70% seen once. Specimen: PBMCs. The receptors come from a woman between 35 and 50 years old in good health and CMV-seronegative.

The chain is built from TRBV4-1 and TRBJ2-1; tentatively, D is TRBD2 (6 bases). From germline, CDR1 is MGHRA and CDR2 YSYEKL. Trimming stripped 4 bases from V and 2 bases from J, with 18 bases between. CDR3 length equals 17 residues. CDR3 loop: CASSPLFRGGAYNEQFF. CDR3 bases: TGCGCCAGCAGCCCCCTGTTCCGGGGCGGGGCCTACAATGAGCAGTTCTTC.

CDR3 amino acids: CSATWGSEQYF. CDR3 DNA sequence: TGCAGTGCTACCTGGGGCTCCGAGCAGTACTTC. The V and J genes are TRBV20-1 and TRBJ2-7; weak D call: TRBD1 (5 bases). V dropped 4 bases and J dropped 6 bases, with 10 bases sitting between them. The V gene's germline CDR1 is DFQATT and CDR2 SNEGSKA (reference sequence). CDR3 length: 11 amino acids.

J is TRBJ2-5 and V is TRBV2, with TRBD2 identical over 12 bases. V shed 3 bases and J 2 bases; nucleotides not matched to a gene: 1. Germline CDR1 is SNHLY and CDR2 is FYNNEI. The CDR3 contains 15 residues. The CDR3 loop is CASSEGLAGQETQYF. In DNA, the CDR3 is TGTGCCAGCAGTGAGGGACTAGCGGGTCAAGAGACCCAGTACTTC.

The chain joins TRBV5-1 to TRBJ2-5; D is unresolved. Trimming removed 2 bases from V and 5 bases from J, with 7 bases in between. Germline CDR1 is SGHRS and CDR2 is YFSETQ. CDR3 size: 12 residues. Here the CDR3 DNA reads TGCGCCAGCAGCTTCTACCGGGAGACCCAGTACTTC. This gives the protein CASSFYRETQYF.

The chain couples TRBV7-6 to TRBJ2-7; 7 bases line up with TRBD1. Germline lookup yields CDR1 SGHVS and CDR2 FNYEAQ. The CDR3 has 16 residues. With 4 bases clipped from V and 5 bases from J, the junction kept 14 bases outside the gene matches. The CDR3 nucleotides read TGTGCCAGCAGCTATAGGGACAGTTCTATGGGGGACGAGCAGTACTTC. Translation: CASSYRDSSMGDEQYF.

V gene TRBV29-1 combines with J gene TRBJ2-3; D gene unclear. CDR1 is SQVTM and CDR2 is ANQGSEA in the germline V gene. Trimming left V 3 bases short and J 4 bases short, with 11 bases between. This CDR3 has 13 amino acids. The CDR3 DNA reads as TGCAGCGTTGACCTACCCCCCGCAGATACGCAGTATTTT. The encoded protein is CSVDLPPADTQYF.

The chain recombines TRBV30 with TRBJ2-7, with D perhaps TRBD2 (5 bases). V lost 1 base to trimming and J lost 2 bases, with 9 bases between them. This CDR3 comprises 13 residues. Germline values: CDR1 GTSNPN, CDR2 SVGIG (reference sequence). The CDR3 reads CAWSGAVTYEQYF. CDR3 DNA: TGTGCCTGGAGTGGAGCGGTCACCTACGAGCAGTACTTC. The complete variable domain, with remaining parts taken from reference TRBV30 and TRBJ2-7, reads SQTIHQWPATLVQPVGSPLSLECTVEGTSNPNLYWYRQAAGRGLQLLFYSVGIGQISSEVPQNLSASRPQDRQFILSSKKLLLSDSGFYLCAWSGAVTYEQYFGPGTRLTVT.

For the CDR3, the DNA is TGTGCCAGCTCACCAGGACTAGCGGGAAATCCTGAGCAGTTCTTC. This translates into CASSPGLAGNPEQFF. The V call is TRBV18, the J call TRBJ2-1; 12 bases are shared with TRBD2. V lost 2 bases and J lost 9; bases outside the gene matches: 5. CDR3 length equals 15 residues. In germline, CDR1 is KGHSH, CDR2 LQKENI.

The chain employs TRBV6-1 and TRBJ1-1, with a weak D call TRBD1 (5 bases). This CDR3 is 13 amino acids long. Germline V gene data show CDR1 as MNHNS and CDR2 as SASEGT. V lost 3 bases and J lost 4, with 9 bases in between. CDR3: CASSDREATEAFF. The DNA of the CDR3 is TGTGCCAGCAGTGACAGGGAGGCCACTGAAGCTTTCTTT.

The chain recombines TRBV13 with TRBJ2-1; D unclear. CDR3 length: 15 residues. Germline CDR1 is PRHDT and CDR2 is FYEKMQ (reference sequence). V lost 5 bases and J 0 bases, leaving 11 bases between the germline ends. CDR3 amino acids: CASSLTVSSYNEQFF. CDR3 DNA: TGTGCCAGCAGCCTAACGGTGAGCTCCTACAATGAGCAGTTCTTC.

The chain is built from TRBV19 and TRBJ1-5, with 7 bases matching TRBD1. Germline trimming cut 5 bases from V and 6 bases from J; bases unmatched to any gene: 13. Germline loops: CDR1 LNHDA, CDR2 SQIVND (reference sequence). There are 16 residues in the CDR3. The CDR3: CASSLGSGTVSQPQHF. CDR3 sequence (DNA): TGTGCCAGTAGTTTAGGTTCTGGGACAGTCAGTCAGCCCCAGCATTTT. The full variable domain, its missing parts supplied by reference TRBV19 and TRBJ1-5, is DGGITQSPKYLFRKEGQNVTLSCEQNLNHDAMYWYRQDPGQGLRLIYYSQIVNDFQKGDIAEGYSVSREKKESFPLTVTSAQKNPTAFYLCASSLGSGTVSQPQHFGDGTRLSIL.

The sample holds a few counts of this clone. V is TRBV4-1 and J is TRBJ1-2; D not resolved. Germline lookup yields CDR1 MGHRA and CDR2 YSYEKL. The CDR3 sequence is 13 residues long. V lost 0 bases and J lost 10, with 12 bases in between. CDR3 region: CASSQDNTRDYTF. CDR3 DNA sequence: TGCGCCAGCAGCCAAGATAACACTCGGGACTACACCTTC.

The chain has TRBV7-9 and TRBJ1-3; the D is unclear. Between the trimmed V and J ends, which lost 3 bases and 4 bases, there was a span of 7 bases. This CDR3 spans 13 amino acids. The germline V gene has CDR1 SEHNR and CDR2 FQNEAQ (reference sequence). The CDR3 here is CASSLAEGNTIYF. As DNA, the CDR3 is TGTGCCAGCAGCTTGGCAGAAGGAAACACCATATATTTT.

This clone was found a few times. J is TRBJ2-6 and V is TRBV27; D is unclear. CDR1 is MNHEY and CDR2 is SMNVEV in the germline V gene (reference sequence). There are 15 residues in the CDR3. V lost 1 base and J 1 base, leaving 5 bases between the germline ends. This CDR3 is CASSLYLSGANVLTF. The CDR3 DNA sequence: TGTGCCAGCAGTTTATACTTGTCTGGGGCCAACGTCCTGACTTTC.

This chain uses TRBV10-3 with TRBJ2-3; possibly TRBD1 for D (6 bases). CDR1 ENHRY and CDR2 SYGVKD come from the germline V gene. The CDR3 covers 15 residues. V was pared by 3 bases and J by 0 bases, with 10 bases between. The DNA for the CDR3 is TGTGCCATCAGTGACCTACAGGGAAGCACAGATACGCAGTATTTT. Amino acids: CAISDLQGSTDTQYF.

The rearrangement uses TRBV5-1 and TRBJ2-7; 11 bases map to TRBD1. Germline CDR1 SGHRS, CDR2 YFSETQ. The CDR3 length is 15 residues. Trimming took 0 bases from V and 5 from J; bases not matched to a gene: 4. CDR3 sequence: CASSLAQDRGHEQYF. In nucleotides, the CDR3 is TGCGCCAGCAGCTTGGCCCAGGACAGGGGGCACGAGCAGTACTTC.

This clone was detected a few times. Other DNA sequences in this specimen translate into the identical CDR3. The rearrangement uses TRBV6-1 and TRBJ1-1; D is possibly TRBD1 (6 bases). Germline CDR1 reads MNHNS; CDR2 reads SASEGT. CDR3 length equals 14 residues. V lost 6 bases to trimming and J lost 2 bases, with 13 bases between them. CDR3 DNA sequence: TGTGCCAGCAGCCTCACAGGGCTAAACACTGAAGCTTTCTTT. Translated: CASSLTGLNTEAFF.

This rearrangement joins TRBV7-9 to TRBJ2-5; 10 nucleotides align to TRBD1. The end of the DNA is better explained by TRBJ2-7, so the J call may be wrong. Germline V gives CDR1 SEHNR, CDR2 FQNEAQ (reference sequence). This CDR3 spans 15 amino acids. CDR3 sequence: CASSLGTGGSYEQYF. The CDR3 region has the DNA TGTGCCAGCAGCTTAGGGACAGGGGGGTCCTACGAGCAGTACTTC.

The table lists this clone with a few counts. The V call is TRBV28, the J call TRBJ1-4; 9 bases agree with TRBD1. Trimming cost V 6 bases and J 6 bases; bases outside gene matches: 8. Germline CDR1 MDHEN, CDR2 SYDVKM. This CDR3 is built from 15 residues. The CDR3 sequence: CASRGQGRGDEKLFF. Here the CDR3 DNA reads TGTGCCAGCAGGGGACAGGGCAGAGGGGATGAAAAACTGTTTTTT.

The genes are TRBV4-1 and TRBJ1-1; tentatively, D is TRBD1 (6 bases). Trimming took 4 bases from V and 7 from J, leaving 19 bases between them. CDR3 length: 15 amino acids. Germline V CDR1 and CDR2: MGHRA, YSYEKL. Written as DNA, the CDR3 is TGCGCCAGCAGCCCAAATCGACAGGTGTATGGTGAAGCTTTCTTT. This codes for CASSPNRQVYGEAFF.

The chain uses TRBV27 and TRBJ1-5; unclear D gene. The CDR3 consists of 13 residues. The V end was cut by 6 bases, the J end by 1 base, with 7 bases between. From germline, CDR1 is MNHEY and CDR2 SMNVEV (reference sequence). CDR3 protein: CASRVRSNQPQHF. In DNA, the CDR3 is TGTGCCAGCAGGGTCAGAAGCAATCAGCCCCAGCATTTT.

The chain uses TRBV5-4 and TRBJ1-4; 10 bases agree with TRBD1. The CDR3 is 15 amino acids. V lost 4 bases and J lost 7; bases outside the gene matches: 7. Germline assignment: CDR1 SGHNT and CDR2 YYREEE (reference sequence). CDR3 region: CASSLNRDRGEKLFF. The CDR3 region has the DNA TGTGCCAGCAGCCTTAACCGGGACAGGGGTGAAAAACTGTTTTTT.

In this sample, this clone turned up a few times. Here the CDR3 reads CASSIGELAGAEQYF. CDR3 in DNA: TGTGCCAGTAGTATAGGGGAACTAGCGGGAGCCGAGCAGTACTTC. The rearrangement uses TRBV19 and TRBJ2-7; 11 bases are shared with TRBD2. Germline values: CDR1 LNHDA, CDR2 SQIVND (reference sequence). This CDR3 region has 15 residues. Trimming took 1 base from V and 6 from J; bases not matched to a gene: 5.

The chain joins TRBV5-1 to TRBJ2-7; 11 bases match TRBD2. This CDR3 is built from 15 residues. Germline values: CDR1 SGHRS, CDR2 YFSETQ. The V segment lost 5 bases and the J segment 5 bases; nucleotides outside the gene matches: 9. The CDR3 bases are TGCGCCAGCAGACCCACTAGCGGGAGTGTGGACGAGCAGTACTTC. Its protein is CASRPTSGSVDEQYF.

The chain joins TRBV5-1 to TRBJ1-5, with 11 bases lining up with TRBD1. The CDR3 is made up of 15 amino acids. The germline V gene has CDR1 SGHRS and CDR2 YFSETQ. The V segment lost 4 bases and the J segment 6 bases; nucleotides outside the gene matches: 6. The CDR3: CASSLGTGGRQPQHF. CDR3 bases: TGCGCCAGCAGCCTAGGGACAGGGGGACGTCAGCCCCAGCATTTT.

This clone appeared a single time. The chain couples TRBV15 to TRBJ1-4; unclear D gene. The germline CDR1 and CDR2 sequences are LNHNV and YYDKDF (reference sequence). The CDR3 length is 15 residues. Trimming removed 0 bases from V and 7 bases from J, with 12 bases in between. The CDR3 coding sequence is TGTGCCACCAGCAGAGATGAGCACGGCGGTGAAAAACTGTTTTTT. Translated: CATSRDEHGGEKLFF.

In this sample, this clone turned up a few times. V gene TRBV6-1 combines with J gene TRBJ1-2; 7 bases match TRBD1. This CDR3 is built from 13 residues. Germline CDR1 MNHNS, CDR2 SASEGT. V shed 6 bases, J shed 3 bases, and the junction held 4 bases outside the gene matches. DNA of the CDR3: TGTGCCAGCAGCGGGGGACAGTACTATGGCTACACCTTC. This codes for CASSGGQYYGYTF.

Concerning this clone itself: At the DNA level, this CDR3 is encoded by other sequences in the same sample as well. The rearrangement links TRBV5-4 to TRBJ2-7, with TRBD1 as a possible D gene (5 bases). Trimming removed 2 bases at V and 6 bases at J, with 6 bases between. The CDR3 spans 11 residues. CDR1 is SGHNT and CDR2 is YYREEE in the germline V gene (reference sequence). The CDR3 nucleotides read TGTGCCAGCAGCTTAAGGGGCGAGCAGTACTTC. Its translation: CASSLRGEQYF.

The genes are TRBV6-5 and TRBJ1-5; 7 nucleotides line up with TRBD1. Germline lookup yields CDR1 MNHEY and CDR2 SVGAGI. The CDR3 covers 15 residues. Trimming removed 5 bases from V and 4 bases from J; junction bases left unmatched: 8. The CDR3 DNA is TGTGCCAGCAGTGCCCGACAGGGAACGAATCAGCCCCAGCATTTT. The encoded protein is CASSARQGTNQPQHF.

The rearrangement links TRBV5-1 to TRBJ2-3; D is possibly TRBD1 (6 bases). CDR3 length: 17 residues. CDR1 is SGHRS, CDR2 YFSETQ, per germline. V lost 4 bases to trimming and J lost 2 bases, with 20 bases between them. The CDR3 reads CASSQNYLTGDTDTQYF. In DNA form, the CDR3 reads TGCGCCAGCAGCCAAAACTATCTGACAGGAGACACAGATACGCAGTATTTT.

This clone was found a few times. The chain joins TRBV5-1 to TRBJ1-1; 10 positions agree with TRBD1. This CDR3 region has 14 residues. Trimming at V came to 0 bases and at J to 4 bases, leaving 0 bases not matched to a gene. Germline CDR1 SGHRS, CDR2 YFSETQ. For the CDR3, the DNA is TGCGCCAGCAGCTTGGGACAGGGGGCCACTGAAGCTTTCTTT. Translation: CASSLGQGATEAFF.